Below are 23 T cell receptor beta chains sequenced from a single sample in a study of blood T cell repertoires in COVID-19. Assay: immunoSEQ multiplex PCR; the TCRdb copy retains only in-frame clones and omits some. The sample includes around 76,000 clones, around 80% of them seen just once. Sequencing was done on a sample of peripheral blood. All receptors come from a man aged 50 to 59 with COVID-19, enrolled during active disease.

This clone was recorded a few times. V usage is TRBV24-1 and J usage is TRBJ2-5; TRBD2 is a possible D gene (6 bases). Trimming pared 1 base from V and 5 bases from J, leaving 16 bases between. The CDR3 covers 16 residues. The V gene's germline CDR1 is KGHDR and CDR2 SFDVKD. The DNA for the CDR3 is TGTGCCACCAGTGATTTCATCCAGGAGGGTCAGGAGACCCAGTACTTC. Protein sequence: CATSDFIQEGQETQYF.

This clone was picked up a small number of times. V gene TRBV28 combines with J gene TRBJ1-2; the D is unclear. The V and J ends lost 5 bases and 4 bases respectively, with 11 bases between them. The CDR3 is 13 amino acids. Germline-derived CDR1 and CDR2 are MDHEN and SYDVKM. The CDR3 region is CASSRTGFYGYTF. The CDR3 region has the DNA TGTGCCAGCAGTCGGACGGGGTTCTATGGCTACACCTTC.

The V call is TRBV6-6, the J call TRBJ2-5; TRBD2 agrees at 7 bases. CDR1 is MNHNY and CDR2 is SVGAGI in the germline V gene (reference sequence). This CDR3 is built from 16 residues. V dropped 2 bases and J dropped 0; count of bases not matched to a gene: 6. CDR3 in amino acids: CASSYGLAANQETQYF. CDR3 nucleotide sequence: TGTGCCAGCAGTTACGGGCTAGCGGCGAACCAAGAGACCCAGTACTTC.

In DNA, the CDR3 is TGCGCCAGCAGCCTCACGTTCCGGGACAGGGCCTACGAGCAGTACTTC. Translation gives CASSLTFRDRAYEQYF. This chain joins TRBV5-1 and TRBJ2-7; 9 positions agree with TRBD1. The J segment lost 2 bases and the V segment lost 4 bases, leaving 10 bases of the junction unmatched. This CDR3 is built from 16 residues. Per germline, CDR1 SGHRS and CDR2 YFSETQ.

The genes are TRBV30 and TRBJ2-7; 12 bases are shared with TRBD2. Germline lookup yields CDR1 GTSNPN and CDR2 SVGIG (reference sequence). The CDR3 covers 14 residues. Trimming cost V 7 bases and J 3 bases; bases outside gene matches: 7. The CDR3 sequence is CALRTSGIIYEQYF. CDR3 sequence (DNA): TGTGCCTTAAGGACTAGCGGGATCATCTACGAGCAGTACTTC.

This chain joins TRBV2 and TRBJ2-1; D is unresolved. Deletions cut 11 bases from V and 5 bases from J, with 13 bases between. Germline loops: CDR1 SNHLY, CDR2 FYNNEI. The CDR3 extends over 12 amino acids. The CDR3, as DNA: TGTGCCTCCGAAGAACAGCACAATGAGCAGTTCTTC. This encodes CASEEQHNEQFF.

The chain combines TRBV4-1 with TRBJ1-5; no firm D call. The CDR3 covers 14 residues. Trimming took 0 bases from V and 4 from J, leaving 7 bases between them. The V gene's germline CDR1 is MGHRA and CDR2 YSYEKL. CDR3 DNA sequence: TGCGCCAGCAGCCAAGAGGTAGTTAATCAGCCCCAGCATTTT. Protein product: CASSQEVVNQPQHF.

As DNA, the CDR3 is TGTGCCAGCAGTTACCACCCCTTGGGCAGGGGGGGCAATCAGCCCCAGCATTTT. Residues: CASSYHPLGRGGNQPQHF. The chain carries TRBV6-2 or TRBV6-3 and TRBJ1-5; 7 bases are shared with TRBD1. CDR3 length equals 18 residues. Germline values: CDR1 MNHEY, CDR2 SVGEGT. V dropped 2 bases and J dropped 2; count of bases not matched to a gene: 12.

The V and J genes are TRBV13 and TRBJ2-7, with 10 bases that match TRBD1. Germline V CDR1 and CDR2: PRHDT, FYEKMQ (reference sequence). The CDR3 is made up of 14 amino acids. Trimming cost V 2 bases and J 7 bases; bases outside gene matches: 5. This chain's CDR3 is CASSLRDRGFEQYF. The CDR3 region has the DNA TGTGCCAGCAGCTTACGGGACAGGGGTTTTGAGCAGTACTTC.

This sequence joins TRBV6-5 and TRBJ1-5; 7 bases are a match to TRBD1. Unmatched junction bases numbered 5, after V lost 7 bases and J lost 5 bases. This CDR3 has 13 amino acids. Germline V gene lookup returns CDR1 MNHEY and CDR2 SVGAGI. CDR3 loop: CASTGQAYQPQHF. The CDR3, as DNA: TGTGCCAGCACCGGACAGGCGTATCAGCCCCAGCATTTT.

The chain links TRBV10-3 to TRBJ2-1, with 8 bases identical to TRBD1. V was clipped by 3 bases and J by 6 bases; unmatched bases: 10. Germline values: CDR1 ENHRY, CDR2 SYGVKD. This CDR3 has 16 residues. DNA for the CDR3: TGTGCCATCAGTGACTCAGGGGGCGCAAGTTCCAATGAGCAGTTCTTC. It is translated as CAISDSGGASSNEQFF.

The chain couples TRBV5-1 to TRBJ2-7, with TRBD1 identical over 7 bases. V trimming: 0 bases; J trimming: 4 bases; junction bases outside the gene matches: 10. Germline assignment: CDR1 SGHRS and CDR2 YFSETQ. This CDR3 region has 16 residues. The CDR3 sequence is CASSLAGKRQGYEQYF. The CDR3 coding sequence is TGCGCCAGCAGCTTGGCCGGAAAGAGACAGGGTTACGAGCAGTACTTC. Full variable domain (missing parts from reference TRBV5-1 and TRBJ2-7): KAGVTQTPRYLIKTRGQQVTLSCSPISGHRSVSWYQQTPGQGLQFLFEYFSETQRNKGNFPGRFSGRQFSNSRSEMNVSTLELGDSALYLCASSLAGKRQGYEQYFGPGTRLTVT.

This chain connects TRBV5-1 to TRBJ2-3, with TRBD2 matching 11 bases. With 2 bases clipped from V and 4 bases from J, the junction kept 6 bases outside the gene matches. The CDR3 extends over 16 amino acids. CDR1 and CDR2 (germline): SGHRS, YFSETQ. This chain's CDR3 is CASSFTSGSVPDTQYF. The CDR3 DNA reads TGCGCCAGCAGCTTTACTAGCGGGAGTGTCCCAGATACGCAGTATTTT.

The chain couples TRBV5-1 to TRBJ2-7; 8 bases map to TRBD1. This CDR3 spans 13 amino acids. Trimming cost V 4 bases and J 5 bases; bases outside gene matches: 5. Germline-derived CDR1 and CDR2 are SGHRS and YFSETQ. The CDR3 coding sequence is TGCGCCAGCAGCAGAGGACAGGGCGACGAGCAGTACTTC. This encodes CASSRGQGDEQYF. The whole variable domain, filled in from reference TRBV5-1 and TRBJ2-7, reads KAGVTQTPRYLIKTRGQQVTLSCSPISGHRSVSWYQQTPGQGLQFLFEYFSETQRNKGNFPGRFSGRQFSNSRSEMNVSTLELGDSALYLCASSRGQGDEQYFGPGTRLTVT.

The V call is TRBV28, the J call TRBJ1-2; unclear D gene. Trimming took 8 bases from V and 4 from J, leaving 14 bases between them. The CDR3 is made up of 13 amino acids. Per the germline V gene, CDR1 is MDHEN and CDR2 is SYDVKM. Here the CDR3 reads CASELGRAYGYTF. CDR3 nucleotide sequence: TGTGCCAGCGAGTTGGGGAGGGCCTATGGCTACACCTTC.

This clone was seen more than once but under ten times. This chain connects TRBV5-8 to TRBJ1-4; a weak D match, TRBD1 (5 bases). The CDR3 spans 15 residues. The V gene's germline CDR1 is SGHTS and CDR2 YDEGEE. V lost 4 bases and J 7 bases, leaving 17 bases between the germline ends. The CDR3 reads CASSPNFGGGEKLFF. The CDR3 nucleotides are TGTGCCAGCAGCCCCAATTTCGGGGGAGGTGAAAAACTGTTTTTT.

The chain combines TRBV5-1 with TRBJ1-1; 9 bases line up with TRBD1. The CDR3 consists of 15 residues. The trim removed 6 bases at V and 1 base at J, leaving 7 bases unmatched. CDR1 is SGHRS, CDR2 YFSETQ, per germline. CDR3 sequence (DNA): TGCGCCAGCACCATACAGGGGGCGCCGAACACTGAAGCTTTCTTT. It encodes CASTIQGAPNTEAFF.

This clone was observed a single time. The chain is built from TRBV30 and TRBJ2-5; 8 bases align to TRBD2. The CDR3 consists of 15 residues. The junction had 10 bases not matched to a gene; V was cut back by 2 bases and J by 5 bases. CDR1 is GTSNPN and CDR2 is SVGIG in the germline V gene (reference sequence). CDR3 sequence reads: CAWSFPGGLSETQYF. CDR3 coding DNA: TGTGCCTGGAGTTTCCCGGGAGGGCTGTCTGAGACCCAGTACTTC.

The chain recombines TRBV2 with TRBJ2-7; maybe TRBD2 (5 bases). The ends were cut back, 6 bases at V and 3 bases at J, with 6 bases in the middle. There are 11 residues in the CDR3. Germline V gene data show CDR1 as SNHLY and CDR2 as FYNNEI. CDR3 nucleotide sequence: TGTGCCAGCAGGGGAGTCTACGAGCAGTACTTC. Translation gives CASRGVYEQYF.

This rearrangement joins TRBV5-4 to TRBJ2-5; TRBD2 matches at 8 bases. With 1 base clipped from V and 5 bases from J, the junction kept 7 bases outside the gene matches. This CDR3 region has 15 residues. The germline V gene encodes CDR1 SGHNT and CDR2 YYREEE (reference sequence). DNA of the CDR3: TGTGCCAGCAGCTTGTACTCGGGAGGGTTGGAGACCCAGTACTTC. Its translation is CASSLYSGGLETQYF.

This clone was seen a few times. This chain uses TRBV9 with TRBJ2-7; TRBD1 is a possible D gene (5 bases). Per the germline V gene, CDR1 is SGDLS and CDR2 is YYNGEE. The V and J ends lost 0 bases and 4 bases respectively, with 14 bases between them. This CDR3 region has 15 residues. CDR3 sequence reads: CASSVGRASGYEQYF. CDR3 nucleotides: TGTGCCAGCAGCGTAGGCAGGGCCTCTGGGTACGAGCAGTACTTC. Variable domain in full (rest from reference TRBV9 and TRBJ2-7): DSGVTQTPKHLITATGQRVTLRCSPRSGDLSVYWYQQSLDQGLQFLIQYYNGEERAKGNILERFSAQQFPDLHSELNLSSLELGDSALYFCASSVGRASGYEQYFGPGTRLTVT.

The chain is built from TRBV6-6 and TRBJ1-1, with D tentatively TRBD1 (5 bases). The CDR3 consists of 14 residues. In germline, CDR1 is MNHNY, CDR2 SVGAGI (reference sequence). With 4 bases removed from V and 3 bases from J, the gap between germline ends came to 12 bases. The CDR3 DNA sequence: TGTGCCAGCAGTTCTGACGGACAATACACTGAAGCTTTCTTT. Translating it yields CASSSDGQYTEAFF.

This chain uses TRBV2 with TRBJ1-2; 7 nucleotides agree with TRBD1. The CDR3 runs to 13 residues. V lost 6 bases to trimming and J lost 6 bases; unmatched junction nucleotides: 7. Per the germline V gene, CDR1 is SNHLY and CDR2 is FYNNEI. CDR3 residues: CASSQTGTHGYTF. The CDR3 nucleotides are TGTGCCAGCAGCCAGACAGGGACCCATGGCTACACCTTC.